These T cell receptor beta chains were read from a single sample in a study of CD8+ T cells in alopecia areata. Clones were read by immunoSEQ multiplex PCR, and TCRdb kept only the in-frame ones, dropping some. Of about 190,000 clones in the sample, about 60% were seen once. The material was CD4+ T cells sorted from blood, obtained at week 4, from a patient treated with tofacitinib. These receptors were obtained from a human donor with alopecia areata. Both conserved end residues are part of each CDR3. The D gene is left open where the match is weak. The size of a clone is reported for some rows only, either as once, few or many, or as a class for expanded clones.

clone size	D gene	V gene	J gene	CDR3 DNA	CDR3 protein
NA	NA	TRBV14	TRBJ1-1	TGTGCCAGCGGTATAGGCACGAACACTGAAGCTTTCTTT	CASGIGTNTEAFF
many	NA	TRBV29-1	TRBJ1-1	TGCAGCGTTGTTATCAGGAGTGTTGAAGCTTTCTTT	CSVVIRSVEAFF
NA	TRBD2	TRBV5-4	TRBJ2-4	TGTGCCAGCAGCCCCACACTAGCGGGGGATCAGTACTTC	CASSPTLAGDQYF
NA	TRBD2	TRBV6-4	TRBJ2-1	TGTGCCAGCAGTGCTAGCGGGAAGCACTACAATGAGCAGTTCTTC	CASSASGKHYNEQFF
once	TRBD2	TRBV30	TRBJ2-1	TGTGCCTGTACTAGCGGTTCCTACAATGAGCAGTTCTTC	CACTSGSYNEQFF
NA	NA	TRBV28	TRBJ2-7	TGTGCCAGCAGTCCCCCTGGGAGGTCCCAGTACTTC	CASSPPGRSQYF
few	TRBD2	TRBV4-1	TRBJ2-5	TGCGCCAGCAGCCAACCGGGACTAGCATTCCAGTACTTC	CASSQPGLAFQYF
NA	NA	TRBV5-1	TRBJ2-1	TGCGCCAGCAGCCCTACATTGGACTCCTACAATGAGCAGTTCTTC	CASSPTLDSYNEQFF
NA	TRBD1	TRBV6-1	TRBJ2-6	TGTGCCAGCAGTGAAGATCCGGGACAGGGGCTCTCTGGGGCCAACGTCCTGACTTTC	CASSEDPGQGLSGANVLTF
few	NA	TRBV5-4	TRBJ1-2	TGTGCCAGCAGCCCCCGGCAGCGCACAGGGAATGGCTACACCTTC	CASSPRQRTGNGYTF
NA	NA	TRBV10-3	TRBJ2-7	TGTGCCATCAGTGAGCTAGCCTACGAGCAGTACTTC	CAISELAYEQYF
NA	TRBD1	TRBV4-2	TRBJ2-2	TGTGCCAGCAGCCCCCTGAGGGACAGGGTAGACACCGGGGAGCTGTTTTTT	CASSPLRDRVDTGELFF
NA	NA	TRBV30	TRBJ1-5	TGTGCCTGGAGTGTAGCCAGCAATCAGCCCCAGCATTTT	CAWSVASNQPQHF
NA	NA	TRBV6-5	TRBJ2-7	TGTGCCAGCAGTCCAGGATTCGCCTACGAGCAGTACTTC	CASSPGFAYEQYF
NA	NA	TRBV15	TRBJ2-1	TGTGCCACCAGCAGACAAACCGGACGTTCGGCCTACAATGAGCAGTTCTTC	CATSRQTGRSAYNEQFF
NA	NA	TRBV7-2	TRBJ2-3	TGTGCCAGCAGCTTAGTCGGGCATGAGGGTGATACGCAGTATTTT	CASSLVGHEGDTQYF
once	TRBD1	TRBV7-9	TRBJ2-5	TGTGCCAGCAGCTTGAGGGGACAGGTGGGAGAGACCCAGTACTTC	CASSLRGQVGETQYF
NA	TRBD1	TRBV29-1	TRBJ2-7	TGCAGCGTTGAAGAAACAGGGGGTTCCTACGAGCAGTACTTC	CSVEETGGSYEQYF
NA	TRBD2	TRBV4-1	TRBJ2-3	TGCGCCAGCAGCCAAGTTCTCCATATGGAGGGAGGGATGGATACGCAGTATTTT	CASSQVLHMEGGMDTQYF